This record concerns one T cell receptor (beta chain) sequence. What it recognizes is unknown. PCR employed 60 Vbeta and 13 Jbeta primers. Sequenced by immunoSEQ multiplex PCR; TCRdb stores in-frame clones only, minus some. The sample consists of around 190,000 clones, over 75% of them appearing once. The sample is drawn from a study of cytomegalovirus exposure and HLA in healthy donors. Points from the study as a whole: Reportedly, HLA-A and HLA-B alleles of most subjects were accurately predicted from TCR beta.

Germline V CDR1 and CDR2: MDHEN, SYDVKM. The CDR3 has 15 amino acids. V lost 4 bases to trimming and J lost 2 bases, with 13 bases between them. Sequencing input: PBMCs. The V call is TRBV28, the J call TRBJ2-3, with D perhaps TRBD2 (5 bases). This receptor was taken from a woman aged 25-40 years in good health and CMV-seronegative. CDR3 in DNA: TGTGCCAGCAGTTCTTTACCGGGGATCACAGATACGCAGTATTTT. It codes for CASSSLPGITDTQYF.